Listed below are T cell receptor beta chains from one sample, sequenced in a study of blood T cell repertoires in COVID-19. Assay used: immunoSEQ multiplex PCR; TCRdb lists only in-frame clones, some missing. The data contain some 80,000 clones, over 75% of them singletons. The sequenced material came from peripheral blood. The receptor source for this set is an elderly man with acute or convalescent COVID-19. Both conserved end residues are part of each CDR3. D genes are given only for firm matches. Rows give clone size only sometimes, using once, few, many, or a class for an expanded clone.

>13|TRBV18|once|TRBJ1-1|TRBD1
TGTGCCAGCTCGTCGACAGGGGGCGAAGAAGCTTTCTTT
CASSSTGGEEAFF
>14|TRBV7-7|NA|TRBJ2-2|NA
TGTGCTAGCAGCTTGACTTCTAGCACCGGGGAGCTGTTTTTT
CASSLTSSTGELFF
>15|TRBV6-2/TRBV6-3|NA|TRBJ1-5|NA
TGTGCCAGCAGTTACTCGGGCAGGGGTCTGCAGCCCCAGCATTTT
CASSYSGRGLQPQHF
>14|TRBV5-1|NA|TRBJ1-3|NA
TGCGCCAGCAGCTTGGCTGGGAGGGGAAACACCATATATTTT
CASSLAGRGNTIYF
>15|TRBV6-5|NA|TRBJ2-7|TRBD1
TGTGCCAGCACTTCCAGACGGGAAGGGGGCCGGGAGCAGTACTTC
CASTSRREGGREQYF
>14|TRBV4-2|medium-sized|TRBJ2-1|NA
TGTGCCAGCAGCCAAGAAACTAGGTTGCATGAGCAGTTCTTC
CASSQETRLHEQFF
>13|TRBV30|NA|TRBJ1-3|NA
TGTGCCCGAGCCGAGAGCTCTGGAAACACCATATATTTT
CARAESSGNTIYF
>14|TRBV5-8|NA|TRBJ2-1|TRBD2
TGTGCCAGCATTACACTAGCGAGTTACAATGAGCAGTTCTTC
CASITLASYNEQFF
>17|TRBV7-2|NA|TRBJ1-6|NA
TGTGCCAGCAGAGAGTTCGGGAAAAGCTCCTATAATTCACCCCTCCACTTT
CASREFGKSSYNSPLHF
>15|TRBV2|NA|TRBJ1-1|TRBD1
TGTGCCAGCAACCCCTCGACAGGGAGGAACACTGAAGCTTTCTTT
CASNPSTGRNTEAFF
>14|TRBV3-1/TRBV3-2|NA|TRBJ1-3|NA
TGTGCCAGCAGCCAAGCGGGGTCTGGAAACACCATATATTTT
CASSQAGSGNTIYF
>14|TRBV2|NA|TRBJ2-1|TRBD1
TGTGCCAGCAGGAGGACAGGGGGCATTGATGAGCAGTTCTTC
CASRRTGGIDEQFF
>15|TRBV29-1|once|TRBJ2-7|TRBD2
TGCAGCGTTGAACGGACTAGCGGGGGTTATTACGAGCAGTACTTC
CSVERTSGGYYEQYF
>14|TRBV2|NA|TRBJ1-3|NA
TGTGCCAGCATGGCTTCCAGCTCTGGAAACACCATATATTTT
CASMASSSGNTIYF
>16|TRBV11-2|NA|TRBJ1-1|NA
TGTGCCAGCAGCTTATTGTCGGGGGGCGTTAACACTGAAGCTTTCTTT
CASSLLSGGVNTEAFF
>13|TRBV2|NA|TRBJ1-2|NA
TGTGCCAGCAGTCAAAGGGGCGACTATGGCTACACCTTC
CASSQRGDYGYTF
>13|TRBV18|once|TRBJ1-1|NA
TGTGCCAGCTCCGCCGGAGGAGGTACTGAAGCTTTCTTT
CASSAGGGTEAFF
>13|TRBV3-1/TRBV3-2|few|TRBJ1-3|NA
TGTGCCAGCAGCCAGGAGGGGAGAAACACCATATATTTT
CASSQEGRNTIYF
>14|TRBV18|NA|TRBJ1-5|NA
TGTGCCAGCTCACCGGGGGGGGCAGGGCAGCCCCAGCATTTT
CASSPGGAGQPQHF
>14|TRBV4-1|NA|TRBJ1-4|NA
TGCGCCAGCCAACGGGGAGCAACTAATGAAAAACTGTTTTTT
CASQRGATNEKLFF
>13|TRBV6-5|NA|TRBJ1-1|TRBD1
TGTGCCAGCAGAACCAACAGGGGCCCTGAAGCTTTCTTT
CASRTNRGPEAFF
>15|TRBV29-1|once|TRBJ1-2|TRBD1
TGCAGCGTTGCCCCGGGACAGGGGGCGAACTATGGCTACACCTTC
CSVAPGQGANYGYTF
>16|TRBV5-6|NA|TRBJ2-5|NA
TGTGCCAGCAGCTTGCGTTCGGCAGGGAGGCAAGAGACCCAGTACTTC
CASSLRSAGRQETQYF
>16|TRBV12-5|NA|TRBJ2-7|TRBD1
TGTGCTAGTGGTTTGACTACGACAGGGGAGTCCTACGAGCAGTACTTC
CASGLTTTGESYEQYF
>13|TRBV7-3|NA|TRBJ2-3|NA
TGTGCCAGTTCAGAGGGGGGCACAGATACGCAGTATTTT
CASSEGGTDTQYF
>15|TRBV3-1/TRBV3-2|NA|TRBJ1-4|TRBD1
TGTGCCAGCAGCCAGGGGACAGGGAGGAATGAAAAACTGTTTTTT
CASSQGTGRNEKLFF
>16|TRBV7-9|NA|TRBJ2-5|NA
TGTGCCAGCAGCTCCCGCGACTGGGGGGGCCCGGAGACCCAGTACTTC
CASSSRDWGGPETQYF
>15|TRBV2|NA|TRBJ1-5|NA
TGTGCCAGCAGTTCCCAGCGGGCCAGCAATCAGCCCCAGCATTTT
CASSSQRASNQPQHF